The clone carrying this T cell receptor beta chain was observed at least ten times. Its specificity is not known. J was trimmed by 8 bases and V by 4 bases; bases with no gene match: 5. This CDR3 spans 12 amino acids. CDR1 is SQVTM and CDR2 is ANQGSEA in the germline V gene. TCRdb processed the RACE reads anew with MiXCR; each CDR3 protein has one entry. The sample holds around 71,000 distinct CDR3 sequences, approximately 9.8% seen once. These data are taken from a study of human T cells and chemical hapten exposure. Study-wide context: A patient group, mainly female, showed alopecia areata, totalis or universalis.

Study-level findings and limits: The study found that PT1 expanded TCR counts correlated positively with patch test score.

Time point defined: patch test 1, 2 weeks after DPC sensitization. Documented treatment: therapeutic diphenylcyclopropenone sensitization with weekly scalp DPC. The origin of this receptor is a woman aged 35 to 49 with alopecia areata. Some clones in this sample may be carry-over from other donors' samples. The source was whole blood, collected in connection with sensitization to the hapten diphenylcyclopropenone (DPC). The genes are TRBV29-1 and TRBJ2-1, with TRBD2 identical over 7 bases. CDR3 region: CSVGLSGDEQFF. Written as DNA, the CDR3 is TGCAGCGTTGGACTCAGCGGGGATGAGCAGTTCTTC.